The sequence of this T cell receptor beta chain was determined in a study of T-cell memory formation after mild COVID-19. One entry per CDR3 protein results from TCRdb running MiXCR on the 5' RACE reads. The sample has about half a million distinct CDR3 sequences; about 20% are singletons. The V segment lost 1 base and the J segment 2 bases; nucleotides outside the gene matches: 2. The CDR3 has 15 amino acids. Germline values: CDR1 SGHVS, CDR2 FNYEAQ. Many counts were recorded for this clonotype. Its target is not known. Study-level points and caveats: Cross-reactive memory seemingly joined, as some responding clones were found in pre-infection memory.

The TCR originated in an adult woman who had mild COVID-19 (a few samples of this study predate the infection). Cell type and time point are not known. Sequenced input: PBMCs or a T cell subset sorted from them (not recorded which). V usage is TRBV7-6 and J usage is TRBJ2-7; 10 bases align to TRBD1. CDR3 DNA: TGTGCCAGCAGCTTAGGGACAGGGGGGGCCTACGAGCAGTACTTC. It translates to CASSLGTGGAYEQYF.